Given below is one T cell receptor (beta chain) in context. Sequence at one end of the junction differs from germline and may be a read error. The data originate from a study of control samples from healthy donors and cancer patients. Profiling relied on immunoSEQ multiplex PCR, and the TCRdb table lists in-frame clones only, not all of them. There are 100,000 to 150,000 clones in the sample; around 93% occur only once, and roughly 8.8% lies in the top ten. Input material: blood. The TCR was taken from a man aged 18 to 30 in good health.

In DNA form, the CDR3 reads TGTGCCAGCAGCCTAGCGGGGGGTCTCTCTAGGGAGACCCAGTACTTC. Protein product: CASSLAGGLSRETQYF. The chain carries TRBV7-9 and TRBJ2-5; the match to TRBD2 covers 11 bases. Germline assignment: CDR1 SEHNR and CDR2 FQNEAQ (reference sequence). CDR3 length: 16 amino acids.